The rows below give T cell receptor beta chains drawn from one sample of a study of T cells after posttransplantation cyclophosphamide. Profiling relied on immunoSEQ multiplex PCR, and the TCRdb table lists in-frame clones only, not all of them. This repertoire shows just under 20,000 clones, 87% found once; its top ten account for approximately 7.4%. The sequences come from PBMCs, collected after allogeneic stem cell transplant with posttransplant cyclophosphamide. These receptors all come from a female patient in her 40s who received an allogeneic stem cell transplant from a related donor, was CMV-positive, and had no GVHD. The graft donor may have given rise to some T cells. CDR3s include the opening cysteine and the closing phenylalanine or tryptophan. A D gene is named only where the DNA matches it firmly. Expanded clones are given a class, and other clones once, few, many or no size at all.

d_gene	len	j_gene	v_gene	abundance	CDR3aa	CDR3nt
.	14	TRBJ2-7	TRBV7-2	.	CASSATATSYEQYF	TGTGCCAGCAGCGCTACAGCAACCTCCTACGAGCAGTACTTC
.	12	TRBJ1-1	TRBV30	.	CAWGGRSTEAFF	TGTGCCTGGGGCGGTCGTAGCACTGAAGCTTTCTTT
TRBD1	15	TRBJ2-3	TRBV4-3	once	CASSQERQGADTQYF	TGCGCCAGCAGCCAAGAAAGACAGGGGGCGGATACGCAGTATTTT
.	14	TRBJ2-1	TRBV30	.	CAWSPFPGDNEQFF	TGTGCCTGGAGTCCCTTTCCGGGGGACAATGAGCAGTTCTTC
TRBD2	18	TRBJ2-7	TRBV5-1	.	CASSSRGRLAGGPNEQYF	TGCGCCAGCAGCTCCAGGGGGCGTCTAGCGGGAGGGCCCAACGAGCAGTACTTC
TRBD1	16	TRBJ2-3	TRBV5-4	.	CASSLPRGLSTDTQYF	TGTGCCAGCAGCTTGCCCAGGGGGCTAAGCACAGATACGCAGTATTTT
TRBD2	15	TRBJ2-1	TRBV18	.	CASSPTSGSGDEQFF	TGTGCCAGCTCACCGACTAGCGGGAGTGGTGATGAGCAGTTCTTC
.	14	TRBJ1-5	TRBV28	.	CASSSTAINQPQHF	TGTGCCAGCAGTTCTACAGCTATCAATCAGCCCCAGCATTTT
.	16	TRBJ2-7	TRBV28	.	CASSLVTVTRDAEQYF	TGTGCCAGCAGTTTAGTGACAGTAACGCGGGATGCCGAGCAGTACTTC
TRBD1	15	TRBJ1-1	TRBV29-1	.	CSAKRTGGADTEAFF	TGCAGCGCCAAACGGACAGGGGGCGCGGACACTGAAGCTTTCTTT
TRBD1	15	TRBJ1-3	TRBV4-3	.	CASSRGQGFGNTIYF	TGCGCCAGCAGCCGGGGACAGGGCTTTGGAAACACCATATATTTT
TRBD2	15	TRBJ2-3	TRBV18	.	CASSRDGGSTDTQYF	TGTGCCAGCTCACGCGACGGGGGGAGCACAGATACGCAGTATTTT
.	15	TRBJ1-1	TRBV6-5	.	CASSYEAIVNTEAFF	TGTGCCAGCAGTTATGAAGCCATTGTCAACACTGAAGCTTTCTTT
TRBD1	14	TRBJ2-4	TRBV10-1	.	CASSPRQGLGIQYF	TGCGCCAGCAGTCCCAGACAGGGATTGGGCATTCAGTACTTC
.	8	TRBJ2-1	TRBV30	.	CALNEQFF	TGTGCTTTAAATGAGCAGTTCTTC
.	14	TRBJ2-3	TRBV18	.	CASSPATTTDTQYF	TGTGCCAGCTCACCGGCTACTACCACAGATACGCAGTATTTT
.	14	TRBJ1-2	TRBV7-8	once	CASSLASGRKGYTF	TGTGCCAGCAGCTTAGCTAGCGGCAGGAAAGGCTACACCTTC
.	15	TRBJ1-5	TRBV19	.	CASRFTGSTSQPQHF	TGTGCCAGTAGATTCACAGGTTCCACAAGCCAGCCCCAGCATTTT
.	19	TRBJ2-7	TRBV27	.	CASSLHRDLTFPSSYEQYF	TGTGCCAGCAGCCTCCACCGGGACTTAACCTTCCCTAGCTCCTACGAGCAGTACTTC
TRBD1	14	TRBJ2-7	TRBV25-1	.	CASREDRAPYEQYF	TGTGCCAGCAGGGAGGACAGGGCGCCCTACGAGCAGTACTTC
.	16	TRBJ2-7	TRBV7-3	once	CASSLNGGGNLFEQYF	TGTGCCAGCAGCTTAAATGGAGGGGGCAACCTCTTCGAGCAGTACTTC
TRBD2	15	TRBJ2-7	TRBV19	.	CASSIAGGQRYEQYF	TGTGCCAGTAGTATTGCGGGAGGTCAGCGGTACGAGCAGTACTTC
.	15	TRBJ2-7	TRBV11-2	.	CASSEGIDRLYEQYF	TGTGCCAGCAGCGAGGGGATAGACAGGCTCTACGAGCAGTACTTC
TRBD2	17	TRBJ2-3	TRBV5-5	.	CASSPGHTSGGGDTQYF	TGTGCCAGCAGCCCCGGCCATACTAGCGGGGGCGGGGATACGCAGTATTTT
.	14	TRBJ2-7	TRBV28	.	CASTSGPSSYEQYF	TGTGCCAGCACGAGCGGGCCGAGCTCCTACGAGCAGTACTTC
TRBD2	15	TRBJ2-5	TRBV15	.	CATSTIAGVQETQYF	TGTGCCACCAGCACAATAGCGGGAGTCCAAGAGACCCAGTACTTC
TRBD2	15	TRBJ2-1	TRBV7-3	.	CASRPTGLASNEQFF	TGTGCCAGCAGACCTACGGGACTAGCGTCCAATGAGCAGTTCTTC
TRBD1	15	TRBJ2-6	TRBV28	.	CASAGRGPGANVLTF	TGTGCCAGCGCCGGCAGGGGGCCTGGGGCCAACGTCCTGACTTTC
TRBD2	14	TRBJ2-7	TRBV9	once	CASSARPRGGEQYF	TGTGCCAGCAGCGCGAGACCCCGGGGGGGCGAGCAGTACTTC
TRBD1	15	TRBJ1-5	TRBV25-1	.	CASSPGQGANQPQHF	TGTGCCAGCAGTCCGGGACAGGGGGCAAATCAGCCCCAGCATTTT